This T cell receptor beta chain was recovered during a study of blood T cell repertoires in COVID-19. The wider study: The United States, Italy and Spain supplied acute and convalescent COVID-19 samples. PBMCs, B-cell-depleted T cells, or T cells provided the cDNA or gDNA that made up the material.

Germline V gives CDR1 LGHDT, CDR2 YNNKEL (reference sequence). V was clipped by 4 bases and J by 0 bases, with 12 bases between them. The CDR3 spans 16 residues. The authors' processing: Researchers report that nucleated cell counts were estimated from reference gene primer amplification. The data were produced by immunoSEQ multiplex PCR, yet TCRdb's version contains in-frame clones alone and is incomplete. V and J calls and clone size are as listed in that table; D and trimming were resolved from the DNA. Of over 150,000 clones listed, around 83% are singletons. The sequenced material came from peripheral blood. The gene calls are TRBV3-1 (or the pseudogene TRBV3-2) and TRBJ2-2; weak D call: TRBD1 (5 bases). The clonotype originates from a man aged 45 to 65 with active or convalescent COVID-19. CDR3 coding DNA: TGTGCCAGCAGCCTCCGACAGAGCCCGAACACCGGGGAGCTGTTTTTT. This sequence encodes CASSLRQSPNTGELFF.